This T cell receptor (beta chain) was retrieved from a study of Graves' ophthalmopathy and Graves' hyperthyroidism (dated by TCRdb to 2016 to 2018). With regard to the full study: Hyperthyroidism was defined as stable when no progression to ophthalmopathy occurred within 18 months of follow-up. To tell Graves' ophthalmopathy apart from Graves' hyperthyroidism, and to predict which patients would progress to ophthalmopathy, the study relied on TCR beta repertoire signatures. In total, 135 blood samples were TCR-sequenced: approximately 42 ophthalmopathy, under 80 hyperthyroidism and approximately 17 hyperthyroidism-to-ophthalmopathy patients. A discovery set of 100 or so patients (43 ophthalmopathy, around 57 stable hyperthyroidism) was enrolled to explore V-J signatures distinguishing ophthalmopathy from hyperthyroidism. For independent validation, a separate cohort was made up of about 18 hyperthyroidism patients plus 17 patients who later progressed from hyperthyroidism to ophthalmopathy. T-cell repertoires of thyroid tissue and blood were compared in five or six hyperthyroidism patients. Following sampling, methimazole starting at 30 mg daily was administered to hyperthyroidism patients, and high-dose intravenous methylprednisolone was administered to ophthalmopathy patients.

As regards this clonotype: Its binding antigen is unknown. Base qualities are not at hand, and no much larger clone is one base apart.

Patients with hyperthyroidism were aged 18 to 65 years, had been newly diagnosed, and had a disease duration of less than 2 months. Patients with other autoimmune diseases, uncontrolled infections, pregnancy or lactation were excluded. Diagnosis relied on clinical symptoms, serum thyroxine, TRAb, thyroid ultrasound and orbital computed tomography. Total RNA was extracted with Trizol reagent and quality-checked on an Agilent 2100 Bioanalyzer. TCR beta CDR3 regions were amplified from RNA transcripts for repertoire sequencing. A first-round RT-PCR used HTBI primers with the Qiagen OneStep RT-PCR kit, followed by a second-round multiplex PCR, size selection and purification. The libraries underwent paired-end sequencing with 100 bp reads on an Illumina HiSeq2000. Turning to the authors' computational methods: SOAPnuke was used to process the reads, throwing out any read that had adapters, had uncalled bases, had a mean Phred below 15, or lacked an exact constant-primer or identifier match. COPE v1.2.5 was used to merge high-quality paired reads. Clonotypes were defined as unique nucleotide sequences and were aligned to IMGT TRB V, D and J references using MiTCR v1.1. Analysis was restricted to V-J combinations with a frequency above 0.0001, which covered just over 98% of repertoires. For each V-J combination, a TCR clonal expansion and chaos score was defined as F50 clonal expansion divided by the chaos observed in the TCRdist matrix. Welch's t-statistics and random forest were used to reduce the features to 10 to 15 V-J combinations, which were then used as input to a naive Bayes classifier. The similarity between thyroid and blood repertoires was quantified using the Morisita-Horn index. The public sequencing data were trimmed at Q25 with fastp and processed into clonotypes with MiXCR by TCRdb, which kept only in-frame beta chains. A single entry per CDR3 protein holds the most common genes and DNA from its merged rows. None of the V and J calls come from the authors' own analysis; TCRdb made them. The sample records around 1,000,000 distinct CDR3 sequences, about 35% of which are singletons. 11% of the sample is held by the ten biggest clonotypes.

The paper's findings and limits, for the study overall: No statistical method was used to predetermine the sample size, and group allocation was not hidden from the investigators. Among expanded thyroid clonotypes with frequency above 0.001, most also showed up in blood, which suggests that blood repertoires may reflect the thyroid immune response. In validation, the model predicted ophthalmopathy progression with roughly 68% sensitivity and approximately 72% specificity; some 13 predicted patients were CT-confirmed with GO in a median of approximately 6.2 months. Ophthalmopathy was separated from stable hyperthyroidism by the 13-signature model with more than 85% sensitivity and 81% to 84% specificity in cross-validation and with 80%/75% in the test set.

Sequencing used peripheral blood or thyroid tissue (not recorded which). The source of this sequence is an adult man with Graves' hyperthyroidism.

For the CDR3, the sequence is CASSFSVRDYGYTF. The DNA sequence is given as TGTGCCAGCAGTTTTTCCGTCCGCGACTATGGCTACACCTTC. Rearrangement joined TRBV6-1 to TRBJ1-2, with no confidently assigned D gene. The germline ends are 13 bases apart after V is trimmed by 5 bases and J by 3 bases. From the cysteine up to the phenylalanine, the CDR3 has a length of 14 residues. Only the CDR3 portion is preserved as DNA: 42 bases, with reading frame beginning at the first base. Per the germline V gene, MNHNS is the CDR1 and SASEGT is the CDR2.